This TCR beta chain was sequenced in a study of shared clonotypes between healthy human individuals. Overall study results and limits: Naive CD4 clonotypes overlapped across a few donors at approximately 5.3%. Relative to memory subsets, naive subsets generally showed larger estimated richness. Owing to a small donor count, the genetic and exposure-history diversity represented was limited.

The V and J ends lost 4 bases and 5 bases, in that order; junction bases with no gene match: 3. The CDR3 totals 13 residues. Germline V lookup: CDR1 SGHRS, CDR2 YFSETQ. This clone was found once. Its antigen is not known. Profiled with immunoSEQ multiplex PCR; TCRdb holds only in-frame clones, not every one. The sample has about 2,200,000 clones, 85% to 95% seen once. Naive CD8 cells were CD45RO-negative, positively selected for CCR7, excluding terminally differentiated effector memory CD45RA+ cells. Donors, without exception, were Caucasian adults residing in Nashville, Tennessee. The J gene is TRBJ1-5, the V gene TRBV5-1; 7 nucleotides line up with TRBD1. Sequenced material: naive CD8+ T cells from PBMCs. The sequence came from a man aged 18 to 30 in good health. Some clones in this sample may be carry-over from other donors' samples. DNA of the CDR3: TGCGCCAGCAGCGAGGGACAGTATCAGCCCCAGCATTTT. Protein sequence: CASSEGQYQPQHF.